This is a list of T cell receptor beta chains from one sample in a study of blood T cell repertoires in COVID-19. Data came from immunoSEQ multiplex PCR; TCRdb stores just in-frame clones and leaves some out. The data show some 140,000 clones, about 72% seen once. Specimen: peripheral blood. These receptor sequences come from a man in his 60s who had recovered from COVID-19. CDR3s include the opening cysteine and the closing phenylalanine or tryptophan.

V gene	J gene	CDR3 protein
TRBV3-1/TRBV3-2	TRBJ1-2	CASSSRRGSRDGYTF
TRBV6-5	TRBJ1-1	CASSLLQGQNTEAFF
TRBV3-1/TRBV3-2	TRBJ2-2	CASSQDRSGRAKTGELFF
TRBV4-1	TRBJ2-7	CASSPDQATGLTYEQYF
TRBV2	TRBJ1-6	CASVTGTLSRGSPLHF
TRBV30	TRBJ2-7	CAWSIRDRAYF
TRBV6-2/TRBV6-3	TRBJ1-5	CASSYSTRTGGGNQPQHF
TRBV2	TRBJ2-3	CASDKGMGADTQYF
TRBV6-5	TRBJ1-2	CASSQSGQGRNGYTF
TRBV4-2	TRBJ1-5	CASSQEAGDSNQPQHF
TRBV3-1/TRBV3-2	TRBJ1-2	CASSQGQGNGYTF
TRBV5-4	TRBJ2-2	CASSSDSETGELFF
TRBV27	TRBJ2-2	CASRTGVTGELFF
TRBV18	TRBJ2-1	CASSELAGVYNEQFF
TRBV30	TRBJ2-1	CAWTGGPYNEQFF
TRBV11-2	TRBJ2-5	CASSLGSQETQYF
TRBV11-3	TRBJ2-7	CASSEYGTGLYEQYF
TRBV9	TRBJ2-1	CASSVSAGSSYNEQFF
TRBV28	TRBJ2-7	CASSSPGQVHEQYF
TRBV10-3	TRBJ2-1	CAIKGVAERGVSYNEQFF
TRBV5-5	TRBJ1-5	CASSPQGFGNQPQHF
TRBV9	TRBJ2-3	CASSVVASGGTDTQYF
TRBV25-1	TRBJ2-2	CASSTRQGGAGELFF
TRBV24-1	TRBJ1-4	CATSEIRDIEKLFF
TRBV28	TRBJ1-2	CASSPDFRGLGYTF
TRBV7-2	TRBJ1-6	CASRTTGADSPLHF
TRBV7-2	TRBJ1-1	CASSPQGSNTEAFF
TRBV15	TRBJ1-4	CATSGRGQENEKLFF
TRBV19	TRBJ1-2	CASVGLLGGYTF
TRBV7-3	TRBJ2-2	CASSYLGRENTGELFF
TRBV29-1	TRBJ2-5	CSVSRLAVGETQYF
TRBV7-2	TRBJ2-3	CASIGTSGPDTQYF
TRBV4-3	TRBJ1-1	CASSGGMNTEAFF
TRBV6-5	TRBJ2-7	CASSYSQGNEQYF
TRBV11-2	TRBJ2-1	CASSLVSGRAIGEQFF
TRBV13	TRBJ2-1	CASSRAGLRYNEQFF
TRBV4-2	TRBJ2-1	CASSQLRRTSGISNEQFF
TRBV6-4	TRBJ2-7	CASSEGMGGGEQYF
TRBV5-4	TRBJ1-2	CASSLAGQNYGYTF
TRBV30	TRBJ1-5	CAWSGQGSRQPQHF
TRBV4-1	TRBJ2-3	CASSHGLREGTDTQYF